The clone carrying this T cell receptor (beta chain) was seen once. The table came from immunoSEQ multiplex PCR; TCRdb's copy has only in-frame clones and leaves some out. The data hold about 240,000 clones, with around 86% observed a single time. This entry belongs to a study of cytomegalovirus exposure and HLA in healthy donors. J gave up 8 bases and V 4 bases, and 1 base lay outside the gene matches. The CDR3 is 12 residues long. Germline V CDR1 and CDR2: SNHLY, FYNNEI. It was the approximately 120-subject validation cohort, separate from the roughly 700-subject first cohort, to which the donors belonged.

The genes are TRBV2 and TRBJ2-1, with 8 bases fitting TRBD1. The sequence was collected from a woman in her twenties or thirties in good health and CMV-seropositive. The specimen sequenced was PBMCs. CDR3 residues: CASSGDRYEQFF. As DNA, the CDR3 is TGTGCCAGCAGTGGGGACAGGTATGAGCAGTTCTTC.